This record looks at one TCR beta chain sequence and its context. Its antigen is not known. UMI-labeled 5' RACE yielded the TRB cDNA libraries. TCRdb reworked the 5' RACE reads into one entry per CDR3 protein, no DNA. The record lists about 53,000 distinct CDR3 sequences, of which the ten most abundant hold roughly 0.59%. The entry originates in a study of CXCR3-negative and CXCR3-positive naive CD8 T cells. Study results and limitations: Naive CXCR3-positive and CXCR3-negative cells shared similar TRBV-TRBJ usage, unlike memory cells. More hydrophobic TRB CDR3s occurred in CXCR3-positive than in CXCR3-negative naive cells.

This CDR3 region has 15 residues. Germline loops: CDR1 LGHNA, CDR2 YSLEER. This TCR was recovered from a human donor in good health. Some clones in this sample may be carry-over from other donors' samples. The chain couples TRBV4-3 to TRBJ1-1. Source material: naive CXCR3+ CD8+ T cells from blood. Subset given: CD45RO-CCR7+CD27+CD95- naive CD8+ T cells expressing CXCR3 (TNR3+). CDR3 region: CASSQDEGEYTEAFF.